These 16 T cell receptor beta chains were sequenced from one sample in a study of human T cells and chemical hapten exposure. MiXCR, run by TCRdb on the RACE reads, gives a single entry per CDR3 protein. The data contain around 340,000 distinct CDR3 sequences, roughly 6.9% of them seen just once; the ten biggest clones take up 7.5% to 8.5%. As to time point: patch test 1, 2 weeks after DPC sensitization. Treatment defined: therapeutic diphenylcyclopropenone sensitization with weekly scalp DPC. Sample: whole blood, taken in connection with sensitization to the hapten diphenylcyclopropenone (DPC). These receptors all stem from a woman under 30 with alopecia areata. Some clones in this sample may be carry-over from other donors' samples.

The chain is built from TRBV3-1 and TRBJ2-2; 14 positions agree with TRBD2. Trimming removed 4 bases from V and 4 bases from J; junction bases left unmatched: 5. Germline CDR1 reads LGHDT; CDR2 reads YNNKEL (reference sequence). The CDR3 has 17 residues. CDR3 protein: CASSLGLAGASTGELFF. The CDR3, as DNA: TGTGCCAGCAGCCTGGGACTAGCGGGGGCTTCCACCGGGGAGCTGTTTTTT.

By share of the sample, this clonotype is medium-sized. This chain links TRBV12-3 or TRBV12-4 with TRBJ2-3; no clear D gene. V was trimmed by 4 bases and J by 0 bases, leaving 11 bases between them. The CDR3 covers 15 residues. The CDR3 bases are TGTGCCAGCAGTTCCCGGCAAGCAAGCACAGATACGCAGTATTTT. This sequence encodes CASSSRQASTDTQYF.

V is TRBV6-5 and J is TRBJ2-2, with D perhaps given as TRBD1 or TRBD2 (5 bases each). The germline V gene encodes CDR1 MNHEY and CDR2 SVGAGI. This CDR3 has 14 amino acids. V gave up 0 bases and J gave up 6 bases, with 8 bases separating them. The CDR3 bases are TGTGCCAGCAGTTACTCGGTGGGGGCCGGGGAGCTGTTTTTT. Translating it yields CASSYSVGAGELFF.

This clonotype was recorded a few times. V is TRBV7-3 and J is TRBJ1-6; 7 bases align to TRBD1. Trimming at V came to 5 bases and at J to 8 bases, leaving 3 bases not matched to a gene. Germline loops: CDR1 SGHTA, CDR2 FQGTGA. The CDR3 runs 13 residues. CDR3 nucleotides: TGTGCCAGCAGCCCAGGACAGGATTCACCCCTCCACTTT. Encoded protein: CASSPGQDSPLHF.

The chain carries TRBV5-1 and TRBJ2-7, with 11 bases fitting TRBD2. The germline CDR1 and CDR2 sequences are SGHRS and YFSETQ. J was trimmed by 4 bases and V by 4 bases; bases with no gene match: 4. This CDR3 is 14 amino acids long. CDR3 region: CASSTTSGVYEQYF. CDR3 sequence (DNA): TGCGCCAGCAGCACGACTAGCGGGGTTTACGAGCAGTACTTC.

This clonotype showed up many times. The chain combines TRBV4-1 with TRBJ2-3; TRBD2 is a possible D gene (5 bases). The CDR3 has 15 amino acids. The germline gives CDR1 MGHRA, CDR2 YSYEKL. The germline V and J ends were trimmed by 1 base and 5 bases, with 13 bases remaining between them. CDR3: CASSQGSGIRDTQYF. The CDR3 DNA reads as TGCGCCAGCAGCCAAGGGTCCGGGATTCGAGATACGCAGTATTTT.

The CDR3: CASSRRDSGITSSTDTQYF. The CDR3 DNA reads as TGTGCCAGCAGCCGCCGGGACAGCGGAATTACCTCTAGCACAGATACGCAGTATTTT. V usage is TRBV7-2 and J usage is TRBJ2-3; 7 positions match TRBD1. CDR1 is SGHTA and CDR2 is FQGNSA in the germline V gene. This CDR3 region has 19 residues. V lost 5 bases and J lost 0; bases outside the gene matches: 17.

The rearrangement links TRBV28 to TRBJ2-7, with 7 nucleotides matching TRBD1. The germline gives CDR1 MDHEN, CDR2 SYDVKM. This CDR3 is 14 amino acids long. With V trimmed by 6 bases and J by 2 bases, 7 bases remained unmatched. Written as DNA, the CDR3 is TGTGCCAGCAGCCCCGGACAGGACCCCTACGAGCAGTACTTC. Its protein is CASSPGQDPYEQYF.

Points on this clonotype: One end of the junction does not line up with germline, which may come from a read error. The chain recombines TRBV5-6 with TRBJ2-7, with a tentative D call TRBD1 (5 bases). Germline assignment: CDR1 SGHDT and CDR2 YYEEEE. The CDR3 is made up of 12 amino acids. The CDR3 DNA reads as TGTGCCAGCAGCGGTGACAGCTACCAGCAGTACTTC. This gives the protein CASSGDSYQQYF.

The chain joins TRBV12-5 to TRBJ1-5; D gene uncertain. Germline-derived CDR1 and CDR2 are LGHNT and FRNRAP. Trimming took off 0 bases at V and 3 bases at J, with 15 bases between the two ends. The CDR3 is made up of 17 amino acids. CDR3 DNA: TGTGCTAGTGGTTTGGTCCTACTTCGGGAGTCCAATCAGCCCCAGCATTTT. Protein sequence: CASGLVLLRESNQPQHF.

On this clonotype: A much larger clone sits a single nucleotide away, making a read error possible. The chain recombines TRBV7-2 with TRBJ2-1, with D perhaps TRBD1 (5 bases). Trimming cost V 4 bases and J 12 bases, with 16 bases left between them. The germline CDR1 and CDR2 sequences are SGHTA and FQGNSA. There are 13 residues in the CDR3. CDR3 residues: CASSSQDMARQFF. For the CDR3, the DNA is TGTGCCAGCAGCTCCCAGGACATGGCAAGGCAGTTCTTC.

This clonotype has a count of ten or more. The chain uses TRBV7-9 and TRBJ1-1; no clear D gene. Trimming cost V 1 base and J 4 bases, with 10 bases left between them. The germline CDR1 and CDR2 sequences are SEHNR and FQNEAQ (reference sequence). This CDR3 is 14 amino acids long. CDR3 in DNA: TGTGCCAGCAGCTTAGGAGGGTCGGGCACTGAAGCTTTCTTT. This encodes CASSLGGSGTEAFF.

This clonotype was recorded once. The V and J genes are TRBV12-3 or TRBV12-4 and TRBJ1-3, with 7 bases that match TRBD1. V lost 5 bases to trimming and J lost 8 bases; unmatched junction nucleotides: 3. This CDR3 is built from 12 residues. The CDR3 coding sequence is TGTGCCAGCAGTCGGAGGGGGCACACCATATATTTT. As protein: CASSRRGHTIYF.

The table lists this clonotype with a few counts. CDR3 DNA: TGTGCCAGCAGCTCTAGGACAGGGGACACTGAAGCTTTCTTT. This codes for CASSSRTGDTEAFF. This sequence joins TRBV11-3 and TRBJ1-1, with 9 positions matching TRBD1. Trimming took 4 bases from V and 3 from J; bases not matched to a gene: 3. This CDR3 is 14 amino acids long. CDR1 and CDR2 (germline): SGHNT, YENEEA.

J is TRBJ2-7 and V is TRBV11-2; TRBD2 aligns across 11 bases. CDR1 is SGHAT, CDR2 FQNNGV, per germline. The V gene end was trimmed by 1 base and the J gene end by 4 bases; junction bases not matched to a gene: 3. The CDR3 loop spans 15 amino acids. This chain's CDR3 is CASSLAASGGYEQYF. The CDR3 DNA sequence: TGTGCCAGCAGCTTAGCCGCTAGCGGGGGGTACGAGCAGTACTTC.

A remark on this clonotype: A much larger clone lies one base from this, so it may be a read error. The V and J genes are TRBV7-8 and TRBJ1-6; D uncertain. CDR3 size: 14 residues. V lost 10 bases, J lost 11 bases, and 21 bases lay in between. The germline gives CDR1 SGHVS, CDR2 FQNEAQ. The DNA for the CDR3 is TGTGCCACCCAAGGAGGAGGGCAGGTGACACCCCTCCACTTT. Protein: CATQGGGQVTPLHF.